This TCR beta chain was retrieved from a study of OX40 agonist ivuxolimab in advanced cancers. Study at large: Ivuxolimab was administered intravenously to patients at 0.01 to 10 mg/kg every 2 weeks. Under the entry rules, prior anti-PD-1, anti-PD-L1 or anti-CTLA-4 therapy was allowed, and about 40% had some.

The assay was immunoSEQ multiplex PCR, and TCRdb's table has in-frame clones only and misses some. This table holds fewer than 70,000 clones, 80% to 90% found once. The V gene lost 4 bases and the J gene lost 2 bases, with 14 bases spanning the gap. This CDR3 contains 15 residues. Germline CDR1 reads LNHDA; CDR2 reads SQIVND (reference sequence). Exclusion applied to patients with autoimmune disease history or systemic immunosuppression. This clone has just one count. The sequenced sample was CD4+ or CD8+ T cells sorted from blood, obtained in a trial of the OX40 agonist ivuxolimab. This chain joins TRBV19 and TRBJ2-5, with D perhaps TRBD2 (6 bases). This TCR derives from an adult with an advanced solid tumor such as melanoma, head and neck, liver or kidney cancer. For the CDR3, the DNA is TGTGCCAGTAGTACCCCGGGAGTAGGACAAGAGACCCAGTACTTC. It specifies CASSTPGVGQETQYF.